Listed below are T cell receptor beta chains from one sample, sequenced in a study of blood T cell repertoires in COVID-19. Produced via immunoSEQ multiplex PCR; TCRdb's table is partial and in-frame only. The sample lists over 250,000 clones, around 80% occurring once. Sequenced input: PBMCs or T cells enriched from blood (not recorded which). Receptors were obtained from a man aged 25 to 40 with acute COVID-19. Each CDR3 is given with its conserved first and last residue. A D gene is named only where the DNA matches it firmly.

d_gene,v_gene,j_gene,CDR3aa
-,TRBV6-5,TRBJ1-4,CASIQGAEYEKLFF
-,TRBV2,TRBJ1-1,CASSVPYGVPTGTEAFF
TRBD1,TRBV5-4,TRBJ1-4,CASSTDRGLNEKLFF
-,TRBV28,TRBJ2-2,CASRWGGGATGELFF
TRBD1,TRBV13,TRBJ2-1,CASSQQGASYNEQFF
-,TRBV7-9,TRBJ2-4,CASSYTGQDKNIQYF
-,TRBV24-1,TRBJ2-1,CATSDRQLYNEQFF
-,TRBV7-9,TRBJ1-5,CASSLAGVNQPQHF
-,TRBV28,TRBJ1-2,CASSLLVIQTDYGYTF
TRBD1,TRBV28,TRBJ1-2,CASSSLMDRVLGGYTF
-,TRBV6-5,TRBJ1-4,CASSRTATNEKLFF
TRBD1,TRBV19,TRBJ2-1,CASSWGGTGVGNEQFF
TRBD2,TRBV3-1/TRBV3-2,TRBJ2-1,CASSQGSGRNEQFF
TRBD2,TRBV7-2,TRBJ2-2,CASSRNSGGGTGELFF